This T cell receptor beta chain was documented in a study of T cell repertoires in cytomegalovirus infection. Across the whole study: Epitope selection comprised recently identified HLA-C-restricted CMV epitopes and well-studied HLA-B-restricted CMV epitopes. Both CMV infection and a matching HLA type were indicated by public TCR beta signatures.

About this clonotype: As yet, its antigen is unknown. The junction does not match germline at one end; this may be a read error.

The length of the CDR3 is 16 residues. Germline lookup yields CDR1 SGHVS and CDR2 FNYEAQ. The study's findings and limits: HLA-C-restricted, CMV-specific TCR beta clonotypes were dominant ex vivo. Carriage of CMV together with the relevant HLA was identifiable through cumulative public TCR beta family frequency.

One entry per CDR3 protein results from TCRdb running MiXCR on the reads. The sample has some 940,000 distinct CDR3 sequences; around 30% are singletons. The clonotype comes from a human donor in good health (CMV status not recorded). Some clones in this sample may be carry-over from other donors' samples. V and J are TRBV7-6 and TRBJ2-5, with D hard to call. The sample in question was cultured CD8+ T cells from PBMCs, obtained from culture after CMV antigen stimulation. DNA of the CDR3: TGTGCCAGCAGCTTATCCGGCCTGGGGTACCAAGAGACCGAGTACTTC. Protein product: CASSLSGLGYQETEYF.